This passage covers 20 T cell receptor beta chains from one sample sequenced in a study of cytomegalovirus exposure and HLA in healthy donors. The PCR employed 60 Vbeta primers together with 13 Jbeta primers. Clones were sequenced by immunoSEQ multiplex PCR, and TCRdb holds only the in-frame ones, with some missing. This sample carries 120,000 to 150,000 clones, roughly 80% of them seen once, and the ten largest clones take roughly 4%. The sequencing input was PBMCs. The receptors originated from a woman aged 40 to 50 in good health and CMV-seropositive.

The genes are TRBV5-4 and TRBJ1-6; 9 positions match TRBD1. The trim removed 4 bases at V and 7 bases at J, leaving 6 bases unmatched. The CDR3 has 15 amino acids. Germline loops: CDR1 SGHNT, CDR2 YYREEE (reference sequence). The CDR3 bases are TGTGCCAGCAGCCACCGGGACAGGGTGAATTCACCCCTCCACTTT. Protein sequence: CASSHRDRVNSPLHF.

This clone has just a few counts. The rearrangement links TRBV11-3 to TRBJ2-3, with 11 bases aligning to TRBD1. Germline CDR1 is SGHNT and CDR2 is YENEEA. This CDR3 contains 18 residues. J gave up 3 bases and V 0 bases, and 8 bases lay outside the gene matches. CDR3 nucleotides: TGTGCCAGCAGCTTAGATGGACAGGGGGCGGGGGGGACAGATACGCAGTATTTT. Amino acids: CASSLDGQGAGGTDTQYF.

V is TRBV2 and J is TRBJ2-5, with D uncertain. The CDR3 has 13 residues. Germline CDR1 and CDR2: SNHLY and FYNNEI. The germline V and J ends were trimmed by 4 bases and 5 bases, with 11 bases remaining between them. The DNA of the CDR3 is TGTGCCAGCAGTGTGTCCGCCCGGGAGACCCAGTACTTC. This codes for CASSVSARETQYF.

The V gene is TRBV4-3, the J gene TRBJ2-3; no reliable D call. CDR3 length: 17 amino acids. Germline-derived CDR1 and CDR2 are LGHNA and YSLEER. The ends were cut back, 6 bases at V and 0 bases at J, with 19 bases in the middle. Here the CDR3 DNA reads TGCGCCAGCAGTTCCCCTTTTGTGTGCGATAGCACAGATACGCAGTATTTT. Encoded protein: CASSSPFVCDSTDTQYF.

This clone was picked up one time. V and J are TRBV2 and TRBJ2-7; D is unresolved. The germline gives CDR1 SNHLY, CDR2 FYNNEI. The V end was cut by 4 bases, the J end by 3 bases, with 10 bases between. The CDR3 covers 13 residues. The CDR3 reads CASSAPSVYEQYF. In nucleotides, the CDR3 is TGTGCCAGCAGTGCCCCAAGCGTCTACGAGCAGTACTTC.

As to this clone: The same CDR3 can be traced to other DNA sequences in this sample. J is TRBJ2-2 and V is TRBV27; 7 bases are shared with TRBD1. V dropped 6 bases and J dropped 7; count of bases not matched to a gene: 11. Germline-derived CDR1 and CDR2 are MNHEY and SMNVEV (reference sequence). The CDR3 consists of 15 residues. The CDR3: CASSSPRQGIGELFF. The CDR3 nucleotides read TGTGCCAGCAGCTCCCCCCGACAGGGAATCGGGGAGCTGTTTTTT.

V is TRBV6-6 and J is TRBJ2-5; D gene ambiguous. The CDR3 has 14 residues. Germline CDR1 is MNHNY and CDR2 is SVGAGI (reference sequence). The V and J ends lost 2 bases and 1 base respectively, with 8 bases between them. The CDR3 sequence: CASSYVTSQETQYF. In DNA, the CDR3 is TGTGCCAGCAGTTACGTAACATCCCAAGAGACCCAGTACTTC.

The chain has TRBV7-3 and TRBJ1-6, with 8 bases fitting TRBD1. CDR3 length: 14 amino acids. The ends lost 6 bases at V and 10 bases at J; junction bases unmatched: 8. Germline CDR1 SGHTA, CDR2 FQGTGA. The CDR3 sequence is CASSSGQGYSPLHF. The CDR3 coding sequence is TGTGCCAGCAGTTCCGGACAGGGCTACTCACCCCTCCACTTT.

The chain has TRBV19 and TRBJ2-6, with 9 bases matching TRBD1. CDR1 and CDR2 (germline): LNHDA, SQIVND (reference sequence). V was clipped by 1 base and J by 0 bases; unmatched bases: 10. The CDR3 runs to 20 residues. CDR3 loop: CASSIAPGQGPYSGANVLTF. CDR3 nucleotides: TGTGCCAGTAGTATAGCCCCGGGACAGGGTCCCTACTCTGGGGCCAACGTCCTGACTTTC.

The chain links TRBV10-1 to TRBJ2-7; the D is unclear. Germline CDR1 and CDR2: WNHNN and SYGVQD (reference sequence). The V and J ends lost 2 bases and 4 bases respectively, with 18 bases between them. CDR3 length equals 16 residues. The CDR3 DNA sequence: TGCGCCAGCAGTGAGCTTACAGCCCTTCGTCCATACGAGCAGTACTTC. This encodes CASSELTALRPYEQYF.

This clone was counted a few times. The chain employs TRBV5-1 and TRBJ2-5, with 8 bases aligning to TRBD2. The CDR3 is made up of 16 amino acids. Germline V CDR1 and CDR2: SGHRS, YFSETQ. The V segment lost 4 bases and the J segment 2 bases; nucleotides outside the gene matches: 10. The CDR3 is CASSESSAGAQETQYF. The CDR3 DNA reads TGCGCCAGCAGCGAAAGCTCAGCGGGGGCTCAAGAGACCCAGTACTTC.

The chain is built from TRBV5-6 and TRBJ2-5; D uncertain. Judging by the DNA end, TRBJ2-7 fits better; the J call may be wrong. Germline V gene lookup returns CDR1 SGHDT and CDR2 YYEEEE. This CDR3 is 14 amino acids long. The CDR3 coding sequence is TGTGCCAGCAGCTTGGCTGACCTTCGGAGCGAGCAGTACTTC. Protein: CASSLADLRSEQYF.

V and J are TRBV10-1 and TRBJ1-6; possibly TRBD1 for D (6 bases). The CDR3 spans 19 residues. V lost 6 bases and J 2 bases, leaving 23 bases between the germline ends. Looked up from germline, CDR1 is WNHNN and CDR2 is SYGVQD (reference sequence). In DNA form, the CDR3 reads TGCGCCAGCAGGGTACATATATGTACAGGGAGTGCCTATAATTCACCCCTCCACTTT. Translated, it gives CASRVHICTGSAYNSPLHF.

The gene calls are TRBV28 and TRBJ2-3, with TRBD2 matching 7 bases. The CDR3 length is 15 residues. V lost 5 bases to trimming and J lost 2 bases; unmatched junction nucleotides: 7. Germline lookup yields CDR1 MDHEN and CDR2 SYDVKM. The CDR3 DNA reads TGTGCCAGCAGTCTTCAGCGGGGAAACACAGATACGCAGTATTTT. Protein sequence: CASSLQRGNTDTQYF.

Concerning this clone: The junction departs from the called germline gene at one end, perhaps through a read error. J is TRBJ2-3 and V is TRBV18; TRBD2 matches 12 bases. Germline V lookup: CDR1 KGHSH, CDR2 LQKENI. This CDR3 has 15 amino acids. CDR3 amino acids: CASRPSGGGTDTRYF. In nucleotides, the CDR3 is TGTGCCAGCCGGCCTAGCGGGGGGGGCACAGATACGCGGTATTTT.

This sequence joins TRBV25-1 and TRBJ1-4; 8 bases are shared with TRBD1. V was pared by 11 bases and J by 7 bases, with 6 bases of the junction left unmatched. The CDR3 runs 12 residues. The V gene's germline CDR1 is MGHDK and CDR2 SYGVNS. The CDR3 protein is CASQGASEKLFF. The CDR3 bases are TGTGCCTCGCAGGGGGCCTCTGAAAAACTGTTTTTT.

J is TRBJ2-5 and V is TRBV7-6; 9 nucleotides align to TRBD1. The J call may be wrong; the DNA end is better matched by TRBJ2-7. CDR1 SGHVS and CDR2 FNYEAQ come from the germline V gene. The CDR3 sequence is 13 residues long. The DNA for the CDR3 is TGTGCCAGCAGCCCCCGGACAGGGGCCGAGCAGTACTTC. This sequence encodes CASSPRTGAEQYF.

The rearrangement uses TRBV11-2 and TRBJ2-2; 11 bases are shared with TRBD1. The CDR3 loop spans 15 amino acids. V shed 8 bases and J 5 bases; nucleotides not matched to a gene: 7. Germline V lookup: CDR1 SGHAT, CDR2 FQNNGV. CDR3 loop: CASRPGQGATGELFF. The CDR3 DNA reads TGTGCCAGCCGCCCAGGACAGGGGGCGACCGGGGAGCTGTTTTTT.

This sequence joins TRBV5-1 and TRBJ1-2; D is uncertain. V was shortened by 0 bases and J by 8 bases, with 11 bases between the two germline ends. CDR3 length: 13 amino acids. CDR1 SGHRS and CDR2 YFSETQ come from the germline V gene. For the CDR3, the DNA is TGCGCCAGCAGCTTGGTCGGGGAGCAGGGCTACACCTTC. Translation gives CASSLVGEQGYTF.

This chain connects TRBV7-8 to TRBJ2-3; 14 bases align to TRBD2. The germline CDR1 and CDR2 sequences are SGHVS and FQNEAQ. The CDR3 spans 17 residues. The V and J ends lost 5 bases and 0 bases, in that order; junction bases with no gene match: 4. The CDR3 loop is CASSPGLAGASTDTQYF. CDR3 DNA sequence: TGTGCCAGCAGCCCGGGACTAGCGGGGGCCAGCACAGATACGCAGTATTTT.